This is a list of T cell receptor beta chains from one sample in a study of metastatic and nonmetastatic thyroid tumors. TCRdb recomputed clones from the PCR reads via MiXCR. The sample records around 30,000 clones, 4% to 5% being singletons. Sequenced: blood. These receptors came from a female donor with papillary thyroid cancer or a benign thyroid nodule (not recorded which). Some clones in this sample may be carry-over from other donors' samples. Both conserved end residues are part of each CDR3. The D gene is left open where the match is weak. Part of the rows lack a size; the others show once, few, many or a class for expanded clones.

j_call | d_call | clone_size | v_call | cdr3_aa | cdr3_nt
TRBJ2-7 | . | . | TRBV6-5 | CASSYQSQGTYEQYF | TGTGCCAGCAGTTACCAGAGCCAGGGGACCTACGAGCAGTACTTC
TRBJ1-1 | TRBD1 | few | TRBV7-8 | CASSLTGGTEAFF | TGTGCCAGCAGCTTAACAGGGGGCACTGAAGCTTTCTTT
TRBJ1-3 | TRBD1 | medium-sized | TRBV6-1 | CASSDPGTGAGNTIYF | TGTGCCAGCAGCGACCCCGGGACAGGGGCTGGAAACACCATATATTTT
TRBJ1-2 | TRBD1 | . | TRBV6-1 | CASSPGQGNCGYTF | TGTGCCAGCAGCCCTGGACAGGGAAACTGTGGTTACACCTTC
TRBJ1-2 | . | many | TRBV30 | CAWSTGLNGYTF | TGTGCCTGGAGTACCGGCCTTAATGGCTACACCTTC
TRBJ1-5 | . | . | TRBV30 | CAWSWSGSNQPQHF | TGTGCCTGGAGTTGGTCAGGGAGCAATCAGCCCCAGCATTTT
TRBJ2-1 | . | medium-sized | TRBV28 | CASSLWGAGEQFF | TGTGCCAGCAGTTTATGGGGGGCAGGTGAGCAGTTCTTC
TRBJ1-6 | . | medium-sized | TRBV12-3/TRBV12-4 | CASIASGRYNSPLHF | TGTGCCAGCATTGCCTCAGGACGGTATAATTCACCCCTCCACTTT
TRBJ2-1 | . | medium-sized | TRBV6-1 | CASSYGSGDAYNEQFF | TGTGCCAGCAGTTACGGGTCAGGGGACGCCTACAATGAGCAGTTCTTC
TRBJ2-3 | . | . | TRBV6-1 | CASSLGGTAVTDTQYF | TGTGCCAGCAGTTTAGGGGGGACAGCGGTAACAGATACGCAGTATTTT
TRBJ2-1 | . | medium-sized | TRBV12-5 | CASGSGLADYNEQFF | TGTGCTAGTGGCTCCGGGTTAGCGGACTACAATGAGCAGTTCTTC
TRBJ2-1 | TRBD2 | . | TRBV18 | CASSPLAGGPLDEQFF | TGTGCCAGCTCACCACTAGCGGGAGGGCCTCTCGATGAGCAGTTCTTC
TRBJ2-2 | . | few | TRBV3-1 | CASSPLGDTGELFF | TGTGCCAGCAGCCCCCTGGGTGACACCGGGGAGCTGTTTTTT
TRBJ2-3 | . | many | TRBV15 | CATSRDRRDTQYF | TGTGCCACCAGCAGAGATCGTAGAGATACGCAGTATTTT
TRBJ2-7 | . | many | TRBV9 | CASSTDSGLPYEQYF | TGTGCCAGCAGCACCGATTCAGGGCTCCCCTACGAGCAGTACTTC
TRBJ2-3 | . | many | TRBV24-1 | CATSDQIGTRTDTQYF | TGTGCCACCAGTGACCAAATCGGGACCCGCACAGATACGCAGTATTTT
TRBJ2-7 | . | many | TRBV5-4 | CASSLASQGIIEQYF | TGTGCCAGCAGCTTGGCATCGCAGGGAATCATCGAGCAGTACTTC
TRBJ1-1 | . | many | TRBV2 | CASTRGGTEAFF | TGTGCCAGCACCCGGGGAGGCACTGAAGCTTTCTTT
TRBJ2-7 | TRBD2 | . | TRBV6-1 | CASSEGAGGPAYEQYF | TGTGCCAGCAGTGAGGGTGCGGGGGGGCCGGCCTACGAGCAGTACTTC
TRBJ2-6 | . | few | TRBV7-8 | CASSLRSQFSGANVLTF | TGTGCCAGCAGCCTCAGGAGCCAGTTCTCTGGGGCCAACGTCCTGACTTTC
TRBJ2-7 | . | few | TRBV2 | CASMDFSYEHYF | TGTGCCAGCATGGACTTCTCCTACGAGCATTACTTC
TRBJ2-7 | TRBD1 | . | TRBV6-2/TRBV6-3 | CASSYSPDRGYEQYF | TGTGCCAGCAGTTACAGCCCTGACAGGGGCTACGAGCAGTACTTC
TRBJ2-7 | TRBD2 | . | TRBV6-1 | CASSLRGSGSLHEQYF | TGTGCCAGCAGTCTCCGAGGAAGCGGGAGTCTCCACGAGCAGTACTTC
TRBJ1-5 | TRBD1 | . | TRBV27 | CASSPGQRNQPQHF | TGTGCCAGCAGTCCGGGACAGCGGAATCAGCCCCAGCATTTT
TRBJ1-6 | . | many | TRBV4-2 | CASSQDLADSPLHF | TGTGCCAGCAGCCAAGATTTGGCGGATTCACCCCTCCACTTT
TRBJ1-2 | . | . | TRBV20-1 | CSARGYRVGGYTF | TGCAGTGCTAGGGGTTATCGGGTGGGTGGCTACACCTTC
TRBJ1-5 | . | . | TRBV2 | CASIKNRESNQPQHF | TGTGCCAGCATTAAAAACAGGGAGAGTAATCAGCCCCAGCATTTT
TRBJ2-1 | . | few | TRBV6-9 | CASSENPSGNEQFF | TGCGCCAGCAGTGAGAATCCCAGCGGCAATGAGCAGTTCTTC
TRBJ1-5 | TRBD1 | . | TRBV25-1 | CASMVAAWDRSNQPQHF | TGTGCCAGCATGGTAGCTGCGTGGGACAGGAGCAATCAGCCCCAGCATTTT
TRBJ1-5 | . | many | TRBV2 | CASSEAGGDQPQHF | TGTGCCAGCAGTGAAGCGGGTGGAGATCAGCCCCAGCATTTT
TRBJ1-6 | . | . | TRBV28 | CASSSPFRGRWSPPHF | TGTGCCAGCAGCTCCCCCTTCAGGGGCCGTTGGTCACCCCCCCACTTT
TRBJ2-7 | . | . | TRBV5-1 | CASSADPWTRQALGYF | TGCGCCAGCAGCGCGGACCCTTGGACAAGACAGGCCCTAGGGTACTTC
TRBJ1-5 | . | many | TRBV4-1 | CASSQGPLRPQHF | TGCGCCAGCAGCCAAGGTCCTCTCAGGCCCCAGCATTTT
TRBJ1-1 | . | many | TRBV4-1 | CASSARQLNTEAFF | TGCGCCAGCAGCGCTAGACAATTGAACACTGAAGCTTTCTTT
TRBJ2-3 | TRBD2 | . | TRBV6-4 | CASSYSGRGTDTQYF | TGTGCCAGCAGTTACAGCGGGAGGGGCACAGATACGCAGTATTTT
TRBJ2-1 | . | many | TRBV7-3 | CASSLMGDLNEQFF | TGTGCCAGCAGCCTAATGGGGGATTTAAATGAGCAGTTCTTC
TRBJ1-1 | . | . | TRBV28 | CASSEVNTEDLF | TGTGCCAGTAGTGAGGTGAACACTGAAGATTTGTTT
TRBJ2-2 | TRBD1 | few | TRBV2 | CASSEDRTGGTGELFF | TGTGCCAGCAGTGAAGATCGGACAGGGGGCACCGGGGAGCTGTTTTTT
TRBJ2-2 | TRBD2 | medium-sized | TRBV28 | CASSRLAGGYRTGELFF | TGTGCCAGCAGCAGACTAGCGGGAGGGTATCGTACCGGGGAGCTGTTTTTT
TRBJ2-5 | TRBD1 | many | TRBV7-7 | CASRDRGETQYF | TGTGCTAGCAGGGACAGGGGAGAGACCCAGTACTTC
TRBJ1-1 | . | . | TRBV28 | CASRSGGGSTEAFF | TGTGCCAGCAGATCGGGCGGGGGGAGCACTGAAGCTTTCTTT
TRBJ1-2 | TRBD1 | . | TRBV20-1 | CSAIFSGTVNGYTF | TGCAGTGCTATATTTTCCGGGACAGTGAATGGCTACACCTTC
TRBJ2-7 | TRBD2 | many | TRBV29-1 | CSVGLAGGYEQYF | TGCAGCGTTGGGCTAGCGGGAGGTTACGAGCAGTACTTC
TRBJ2-5 | TRBD1 | many | TRBV12-3/TRBV12-4 | CASSLRTGTMAETQYF | TGTGCCAGCAGTCTACGGACAGGGACCATGGCAGAGACCCAGTACTTC
TRBJ2-1 | . | many | TRBV27 | CASNFANEQFF | TGTGCCAGCAACTTTGCCAATGAGCAGTTCTTC
TRBJ2-7 | TRBD1 | . | TRBV6-2/TRBV6-3 | CASTSLRGQGSEEQYF | TGTGCCAGCACGTCACTCAGGGGACAGGGGTCGGAGGAGCAGTACTTC
TRBJ2-5 | TRBD1 | many | TRBV6-1 | CASSPTGGETQYF | TGTGCCAGCAGCCCCACAGGGGGAGAGACCCAGTACTTC
TRBJ1-1 | . | few | TRBV12-3/TRBV12-4 | CASRSLAGRTEAFF | TGTGCCAGCAGAAGCCTCGCCGGTCGCACTGAAGCTTTCTTT
TRBJ1-2 | . | medium-sized | TRBV6-1 | CASSYRGVGYGYTF | TGTGCCAGCAGTTACCGGGGAGTCGGCTATGGCTACACCTTC
TRBJ2-3 | TRBD2 | . | TRBV27 | CASSRWEGYTDTQYF | TGTGCCAGCAGTAGGTGGGAGGGGTACACAGATACGCAGTATTTT
TRBJ2-1 | . | few | TRBV12-3/TRBV12-4 | CASSLGEGGGRRDEQFF | TGTGCCAGCAGTTTAGGGGAGGGGGGCGGGAGACGCGATGAGCAGTTCTTC
TRBJ2-7 | . | few | TRBV2 | CASSEADRAQGRYEQYF | TGTGCCAGCAGTGAAGCGGATAGGGCCCAGGGGAGGTACGAGCAGTACTTC
TRBJ2-3 | TRBD2 | many | TRBV20-1 | CSARDLRLAGGGADTQYF | TGCAGTGCTAGAGATCTCCGGCTAGCGGGAGGAGGCGCAGATACGCAGTATTTT